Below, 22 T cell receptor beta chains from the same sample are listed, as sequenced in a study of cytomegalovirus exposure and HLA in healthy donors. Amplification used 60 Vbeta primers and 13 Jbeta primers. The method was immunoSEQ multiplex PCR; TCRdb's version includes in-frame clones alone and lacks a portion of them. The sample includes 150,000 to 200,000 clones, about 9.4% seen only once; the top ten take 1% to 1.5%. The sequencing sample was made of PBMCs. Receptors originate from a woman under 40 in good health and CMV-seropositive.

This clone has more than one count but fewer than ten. The CDR3 nucleotides read TGTGCCAGCAGTGTAACTAGCGGGTCACACGAGCAGTACTTC. Its protein is CASSVTSGSHEQYF. V gene TRBV4-2 combines with J gene TRBJ2-7; TRBD2 agrees at 9 bases. CDR3 length: 14 amino acids. The V gene end was trimmed by 6 bases and the J gene end by 5 bases; junction bases not matched to a gene: 8. Germline V gene lookup returns CDR1 LGHNA and CDR2 YNFKEQ.

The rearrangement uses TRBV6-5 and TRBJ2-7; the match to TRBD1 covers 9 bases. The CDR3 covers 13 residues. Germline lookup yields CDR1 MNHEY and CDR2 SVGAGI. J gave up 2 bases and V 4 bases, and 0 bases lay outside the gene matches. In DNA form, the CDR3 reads TGTGCCAGCAGTTGGGACAGGGCCTACGAGCAGTACTTC. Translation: CASSWDRAYEQYF.

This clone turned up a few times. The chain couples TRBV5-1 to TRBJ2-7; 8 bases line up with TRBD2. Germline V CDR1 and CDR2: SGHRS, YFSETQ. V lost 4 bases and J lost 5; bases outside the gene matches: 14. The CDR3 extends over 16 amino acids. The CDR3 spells CASSPTLSGSNNEQYF. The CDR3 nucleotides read TGCGCCAGCAGCCCCACCCTAAGCGGGAGTAATAACGAGCAGTACTTC.

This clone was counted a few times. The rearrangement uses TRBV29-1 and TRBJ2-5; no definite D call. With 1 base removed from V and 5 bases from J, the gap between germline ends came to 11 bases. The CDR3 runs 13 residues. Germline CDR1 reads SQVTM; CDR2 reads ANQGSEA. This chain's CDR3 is CSVEVNSGETQYF. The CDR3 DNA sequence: TGCAGCGTTGAAGTGAACTCAGGCGAGACCCAGTACTTC.

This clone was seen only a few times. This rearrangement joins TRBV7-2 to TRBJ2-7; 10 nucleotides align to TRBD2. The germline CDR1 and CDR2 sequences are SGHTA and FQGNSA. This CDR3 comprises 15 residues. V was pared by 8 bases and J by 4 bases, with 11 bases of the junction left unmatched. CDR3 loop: CASQASSGSLYEQYF. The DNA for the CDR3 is TGTGCCAGCCAGGCCTCTAGCGGGAGTCTGTACGAGCAGTACTTC.

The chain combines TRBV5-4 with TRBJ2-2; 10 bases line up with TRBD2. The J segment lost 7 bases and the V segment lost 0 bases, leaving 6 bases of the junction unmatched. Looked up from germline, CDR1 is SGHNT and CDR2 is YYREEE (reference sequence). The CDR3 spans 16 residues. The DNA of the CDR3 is TGTGCCAGCAGCTTGGGGCTAGCGGGAGTCGGCGGGGAGCTGTTTTTT. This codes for CASSLGLAGVGGELFF.

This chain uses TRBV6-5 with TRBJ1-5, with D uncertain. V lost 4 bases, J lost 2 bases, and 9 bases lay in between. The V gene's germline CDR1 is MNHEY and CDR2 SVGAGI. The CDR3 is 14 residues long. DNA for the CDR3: TGTGCCAGCAGTTCTCAGACACGCAATCAGCCCCAGCATTTT. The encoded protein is CASSSQTRNQPQHF.

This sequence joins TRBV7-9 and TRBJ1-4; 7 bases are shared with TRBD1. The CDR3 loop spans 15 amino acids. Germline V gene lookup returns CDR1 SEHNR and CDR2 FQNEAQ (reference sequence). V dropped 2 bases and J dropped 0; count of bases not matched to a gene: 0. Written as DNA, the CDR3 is TGTGCCAGCAGCTTACAGGGGGCAACTAATGAAAAACTGTTTTTT. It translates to CASSLQGATNEKLFF. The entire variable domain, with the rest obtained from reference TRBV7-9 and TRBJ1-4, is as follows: DTGVSQNPRHKITKRGQNVTFRCDPISEHNRLYWYRQTLGQGPEFLTYFQNEAQLEKSRLLSDRFSAERPKGSFSTLEIQRTEQGDSAMYLCASSLQGATNEKLFFGSGTQLSVL.

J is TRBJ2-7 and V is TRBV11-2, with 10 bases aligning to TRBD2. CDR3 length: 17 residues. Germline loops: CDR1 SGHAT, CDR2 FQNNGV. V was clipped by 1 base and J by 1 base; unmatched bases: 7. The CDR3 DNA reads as TGTGCCAGCAGCTTAGTACTGGCAGCGGGAGGGTCCTACGAGCAGTACTTC. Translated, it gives CASSLVLAAGGSYEQYF.

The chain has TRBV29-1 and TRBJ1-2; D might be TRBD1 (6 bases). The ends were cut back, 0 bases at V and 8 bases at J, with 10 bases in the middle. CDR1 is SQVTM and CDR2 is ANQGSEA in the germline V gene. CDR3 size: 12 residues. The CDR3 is CSVEEQGLGYTF. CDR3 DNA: TGCAGCGTTGAAGAACAGGGATTGGGCTACACCTTC.

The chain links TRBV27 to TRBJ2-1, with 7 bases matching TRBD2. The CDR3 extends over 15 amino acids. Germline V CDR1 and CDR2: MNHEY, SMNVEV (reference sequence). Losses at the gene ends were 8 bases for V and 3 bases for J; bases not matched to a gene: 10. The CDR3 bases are TGTGCCAGCCAAAGGAGAGCGGGAATCTACAATGAGCAGTTCTTC. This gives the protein CASQRRAGIYNEQFF.

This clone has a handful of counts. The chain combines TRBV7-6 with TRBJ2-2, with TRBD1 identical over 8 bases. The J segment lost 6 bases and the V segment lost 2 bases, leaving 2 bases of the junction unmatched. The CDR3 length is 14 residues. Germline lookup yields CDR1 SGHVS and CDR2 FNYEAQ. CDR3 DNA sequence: TGTGCCAGCAGCTTAAGGACAGGGCCCGGGGAGCTGTTTTTT. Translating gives CASSLRTGPGELFF.

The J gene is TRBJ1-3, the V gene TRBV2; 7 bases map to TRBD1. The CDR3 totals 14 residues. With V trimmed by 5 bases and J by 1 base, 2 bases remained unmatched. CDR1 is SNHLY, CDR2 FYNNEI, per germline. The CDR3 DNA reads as TGTGCCAGCAGTCCAGGGGGTTCTGGAAACACCATATATTTT. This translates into CASSPGGSGNTIYF.

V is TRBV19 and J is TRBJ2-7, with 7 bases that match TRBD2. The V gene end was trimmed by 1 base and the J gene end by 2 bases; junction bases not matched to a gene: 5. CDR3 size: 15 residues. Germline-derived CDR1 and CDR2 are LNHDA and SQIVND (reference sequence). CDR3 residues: CASSIGASGAYEQYF. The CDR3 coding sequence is TGTGCCAGTAGTATAGGAGCTAGCGGCGCCTACGAGCAGTACTTC.

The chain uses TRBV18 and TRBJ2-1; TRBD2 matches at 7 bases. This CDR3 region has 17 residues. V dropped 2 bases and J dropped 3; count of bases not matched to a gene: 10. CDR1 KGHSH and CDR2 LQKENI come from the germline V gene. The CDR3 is CASSPISAGVYYNEQFF. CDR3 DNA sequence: TGTGCCAGCTCACCAATTTCGGCGGGAGTGTACTACAATGAGCAGTTCTTC.

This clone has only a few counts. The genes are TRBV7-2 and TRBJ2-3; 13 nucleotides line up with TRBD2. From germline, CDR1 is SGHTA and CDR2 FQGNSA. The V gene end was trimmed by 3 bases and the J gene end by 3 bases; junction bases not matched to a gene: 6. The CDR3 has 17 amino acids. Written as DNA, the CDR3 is TGTGCCAGCAGCTTCAGACTAGCGGGAGGTAGGACAGATACGCAGTATTTT. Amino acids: CASSFRLAGGRTDTQYF.

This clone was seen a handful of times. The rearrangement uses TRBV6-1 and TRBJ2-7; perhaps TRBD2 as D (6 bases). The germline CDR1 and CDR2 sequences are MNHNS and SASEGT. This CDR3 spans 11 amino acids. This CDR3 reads CEAGSSYEQYF. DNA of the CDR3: TGTGAGGCGGGAAGCTCCTACGAGCAGTACTTC.

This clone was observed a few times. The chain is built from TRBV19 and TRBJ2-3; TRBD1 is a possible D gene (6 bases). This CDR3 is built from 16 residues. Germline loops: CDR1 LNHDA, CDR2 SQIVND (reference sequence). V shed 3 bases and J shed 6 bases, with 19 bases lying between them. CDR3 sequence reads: CASSIFAQGKEDTQYF. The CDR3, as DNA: TGTGCCAGTAGTATTTTCGCGCAGGGGAAGGAGGATACGCAGTATTTT. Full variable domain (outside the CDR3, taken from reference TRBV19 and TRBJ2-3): DGGITQSPKYLFRKEGQNVTLSCEQNLNHDAMYWYRQDPGQGLRLIYYSQIVNDFQKGDIAEGYSVSREKKESFPLTVTSAQKNPTAFYLCASSIFAQGKEDTQYFGPGTRLTVL.

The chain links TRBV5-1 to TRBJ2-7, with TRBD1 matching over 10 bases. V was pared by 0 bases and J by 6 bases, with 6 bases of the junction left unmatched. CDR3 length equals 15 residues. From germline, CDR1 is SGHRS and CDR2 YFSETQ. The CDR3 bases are TGCGCCAGCAGCTTGGCCGGGACAGGGGTAGGCGAGCAGTACTTC. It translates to CASSLAGTGVGEQYF.

The CDR3 here is CSVRGLASYNEQFF. In DNA, the CDR3 is TGCAGCGTACGAGGACTGGCATCCTACAATGAGCAGTTCTTC. The chain is built from TRBV29-1 and TRBJ2-1, with a weak D call TRBD2 (5 bases). This CDR3 is built from 14 residues. V was clipped by 6 bases and J by 1 base, with 13 bases between them. The germline V gene has CDR1 SQVTM and CDR2 ANQGSEA.

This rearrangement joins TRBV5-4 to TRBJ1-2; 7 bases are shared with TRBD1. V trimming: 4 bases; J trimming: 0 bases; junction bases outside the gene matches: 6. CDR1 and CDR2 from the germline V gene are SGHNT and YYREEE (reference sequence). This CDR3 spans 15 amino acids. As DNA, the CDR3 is TGTGCCAGCAGCCCGGACAGGTTTGCTAACTATGGCTACACCTTC. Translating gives CASSPDRFANYGYTF.

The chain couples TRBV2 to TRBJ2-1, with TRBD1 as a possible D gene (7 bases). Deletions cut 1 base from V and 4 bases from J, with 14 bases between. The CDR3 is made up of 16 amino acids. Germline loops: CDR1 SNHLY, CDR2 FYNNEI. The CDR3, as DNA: TGTGCCAGCAGTGAAGGGAGGGGGCTTCGGTACAATGAGCAGTTCTTC. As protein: CASSEGRGLRYNEQFF.